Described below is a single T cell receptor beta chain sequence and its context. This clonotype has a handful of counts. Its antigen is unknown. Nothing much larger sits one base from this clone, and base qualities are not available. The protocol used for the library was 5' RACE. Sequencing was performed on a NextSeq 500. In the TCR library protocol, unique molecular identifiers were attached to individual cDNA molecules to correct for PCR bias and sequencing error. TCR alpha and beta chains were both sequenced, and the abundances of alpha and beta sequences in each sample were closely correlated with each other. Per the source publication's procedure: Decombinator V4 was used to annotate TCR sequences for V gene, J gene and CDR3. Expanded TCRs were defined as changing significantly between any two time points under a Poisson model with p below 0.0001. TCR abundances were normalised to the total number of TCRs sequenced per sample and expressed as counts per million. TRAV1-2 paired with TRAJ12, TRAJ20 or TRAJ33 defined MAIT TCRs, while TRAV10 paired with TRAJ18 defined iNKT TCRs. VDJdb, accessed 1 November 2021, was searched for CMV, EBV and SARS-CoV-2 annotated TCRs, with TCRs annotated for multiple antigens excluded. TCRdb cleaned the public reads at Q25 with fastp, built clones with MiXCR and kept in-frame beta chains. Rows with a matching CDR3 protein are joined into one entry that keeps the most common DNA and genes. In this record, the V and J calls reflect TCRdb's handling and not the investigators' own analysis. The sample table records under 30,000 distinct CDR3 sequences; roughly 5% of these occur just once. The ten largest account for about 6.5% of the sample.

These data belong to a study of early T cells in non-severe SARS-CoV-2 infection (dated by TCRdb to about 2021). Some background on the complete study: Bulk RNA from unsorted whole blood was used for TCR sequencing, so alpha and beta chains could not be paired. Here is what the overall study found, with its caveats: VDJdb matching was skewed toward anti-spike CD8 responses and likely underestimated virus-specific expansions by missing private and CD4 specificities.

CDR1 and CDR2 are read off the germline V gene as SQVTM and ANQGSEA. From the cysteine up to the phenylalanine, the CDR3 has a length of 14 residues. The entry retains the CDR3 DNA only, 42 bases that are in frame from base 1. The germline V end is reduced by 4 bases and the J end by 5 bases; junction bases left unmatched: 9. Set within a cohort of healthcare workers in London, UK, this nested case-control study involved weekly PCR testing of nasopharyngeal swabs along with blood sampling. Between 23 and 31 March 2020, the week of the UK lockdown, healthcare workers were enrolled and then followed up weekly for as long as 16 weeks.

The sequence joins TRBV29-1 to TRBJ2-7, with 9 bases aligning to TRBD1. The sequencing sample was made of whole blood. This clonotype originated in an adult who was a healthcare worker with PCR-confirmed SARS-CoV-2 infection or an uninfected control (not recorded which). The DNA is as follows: TGCAGCGTTGGGTCCGGGACAGGGTACCACGAGCAGTACTTC. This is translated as CSVGSGTGYHEQYF.